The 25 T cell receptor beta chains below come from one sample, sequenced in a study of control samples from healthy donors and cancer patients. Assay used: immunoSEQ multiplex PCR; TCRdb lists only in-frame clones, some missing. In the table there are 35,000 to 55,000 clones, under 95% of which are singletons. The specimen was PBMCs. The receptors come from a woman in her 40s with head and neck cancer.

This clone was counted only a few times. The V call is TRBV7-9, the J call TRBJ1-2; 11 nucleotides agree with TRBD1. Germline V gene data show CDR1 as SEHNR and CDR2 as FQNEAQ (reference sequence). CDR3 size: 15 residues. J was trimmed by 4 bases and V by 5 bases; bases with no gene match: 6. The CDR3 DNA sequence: TGTGCCAGCAGCCCCGGACAGGGGGCTATCTATGGCTACACCTTC. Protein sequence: CASSPGQGAIYGYTF.

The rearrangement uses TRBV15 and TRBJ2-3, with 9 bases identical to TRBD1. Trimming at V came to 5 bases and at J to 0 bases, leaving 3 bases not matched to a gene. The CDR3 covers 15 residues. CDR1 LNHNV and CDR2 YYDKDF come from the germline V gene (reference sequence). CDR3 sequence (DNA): TGTGCCACCAGCCGGGACAGGGCAAGCACAGATACGCAGTATTTT. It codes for CATSRDRASTDTQYF.

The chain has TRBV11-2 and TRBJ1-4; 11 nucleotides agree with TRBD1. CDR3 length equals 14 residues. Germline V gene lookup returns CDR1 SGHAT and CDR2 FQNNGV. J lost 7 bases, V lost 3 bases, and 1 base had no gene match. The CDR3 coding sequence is TGTGCCAGCAGCTTGGACAGGGGGCGTGAAAAACTGTTTTTT. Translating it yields CASSLDRGREKLFF. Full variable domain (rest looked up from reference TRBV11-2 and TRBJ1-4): EAGVAQSPRYKIIEKRQSVAFWCNPISGHATLYWYQQILGQGPKLLIQFQNNGVVDDSQLPKDRFSAERLKGVDSTLKIQPAKLEDSAVYLCASSLDRGREKLFFGSGTQLSVL.

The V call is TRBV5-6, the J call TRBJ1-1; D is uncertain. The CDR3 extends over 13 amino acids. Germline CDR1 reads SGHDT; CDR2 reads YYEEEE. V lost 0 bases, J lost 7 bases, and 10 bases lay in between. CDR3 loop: CASSLGVFLEAFF. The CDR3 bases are TGTGCCAGCAGCTTGGGGGTTTTCCTTGAAGCTTTCTTT.

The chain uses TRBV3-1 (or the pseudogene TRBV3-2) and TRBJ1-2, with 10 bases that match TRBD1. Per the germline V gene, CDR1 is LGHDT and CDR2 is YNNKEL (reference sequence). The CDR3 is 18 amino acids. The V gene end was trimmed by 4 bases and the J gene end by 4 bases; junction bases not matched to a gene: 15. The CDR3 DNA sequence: TGTGCCAGCAGCCCAAACACGGGACAGGGGTTAGGGAGCTATGGCTACACCTTC. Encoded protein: CASSPNTGQGLGSYGYTF.

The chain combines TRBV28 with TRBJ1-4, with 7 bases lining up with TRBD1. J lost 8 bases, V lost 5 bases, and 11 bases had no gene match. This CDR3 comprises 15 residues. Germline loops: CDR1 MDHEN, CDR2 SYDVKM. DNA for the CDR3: TGTGCCAGCAGTCGAGGGGGACAGTCAGACGAAAAACTGTTTTTT. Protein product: CASSRGGQSDEKLFF.

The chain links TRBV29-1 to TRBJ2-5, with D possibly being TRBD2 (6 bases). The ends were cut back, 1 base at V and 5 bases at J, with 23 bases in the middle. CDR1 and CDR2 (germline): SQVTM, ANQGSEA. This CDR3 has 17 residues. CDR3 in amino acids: CSVEGRWGLRGSETQYF. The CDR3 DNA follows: TGCAGCGTTGAAGGACGCTGGGGACTGCGGGGTTCGGAGACCCAGTACTTC.

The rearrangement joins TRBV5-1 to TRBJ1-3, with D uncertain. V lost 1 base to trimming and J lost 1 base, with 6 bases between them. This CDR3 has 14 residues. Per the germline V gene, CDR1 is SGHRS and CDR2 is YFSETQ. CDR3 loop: CASSLSGSGNTIYF. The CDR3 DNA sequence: TGCGCCAGCAGCTTGTCGGGGTCTGGAAACACCATATATTTT.

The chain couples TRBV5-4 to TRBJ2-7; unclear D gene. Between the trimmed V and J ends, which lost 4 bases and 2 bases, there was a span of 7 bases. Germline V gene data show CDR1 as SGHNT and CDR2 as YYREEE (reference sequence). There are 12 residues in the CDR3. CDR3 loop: CASSIGPYEQYF. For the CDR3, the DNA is TGTGCCAGCAGCATTGGACCCTACGAGCAGTACTTC.

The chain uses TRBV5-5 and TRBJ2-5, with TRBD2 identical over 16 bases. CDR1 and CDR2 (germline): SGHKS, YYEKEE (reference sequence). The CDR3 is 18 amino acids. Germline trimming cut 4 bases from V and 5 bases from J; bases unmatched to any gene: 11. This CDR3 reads CASSISGLAGGPGETQYF. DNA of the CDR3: TGTGCCAGCAGCATCTCGGGACTAGCGGGAGGGCCAGGGGAGACCCAGTACTTC.

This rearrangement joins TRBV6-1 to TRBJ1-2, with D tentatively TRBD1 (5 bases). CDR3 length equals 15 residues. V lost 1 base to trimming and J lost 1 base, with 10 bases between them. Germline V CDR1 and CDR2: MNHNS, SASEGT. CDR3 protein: CASSEGAGGNYGYTF. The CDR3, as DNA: TGTGCCAGCAGTGAAGGGGCCGGGGGTAACTATGGCTACACCTTC.

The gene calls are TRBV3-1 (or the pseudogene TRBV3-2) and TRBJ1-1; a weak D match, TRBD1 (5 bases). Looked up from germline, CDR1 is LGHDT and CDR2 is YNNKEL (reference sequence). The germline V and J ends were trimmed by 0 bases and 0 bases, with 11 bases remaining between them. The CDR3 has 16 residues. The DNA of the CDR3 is TGTGCCAGCAGCCAAGACAGGGACCGGATGAACACTGAAGCTTTCTTT. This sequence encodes CASSQDRDRMNTEAFF.

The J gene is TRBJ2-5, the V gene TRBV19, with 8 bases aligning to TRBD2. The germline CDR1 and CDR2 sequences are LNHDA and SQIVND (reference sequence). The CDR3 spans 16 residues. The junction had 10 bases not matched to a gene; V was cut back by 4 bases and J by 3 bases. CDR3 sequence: CASSTITGGSKETQYF. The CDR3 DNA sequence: TGTGCCAGTAGTACCATAACGGGGGGGTCTAAAGAGACCCAGTACTTC.

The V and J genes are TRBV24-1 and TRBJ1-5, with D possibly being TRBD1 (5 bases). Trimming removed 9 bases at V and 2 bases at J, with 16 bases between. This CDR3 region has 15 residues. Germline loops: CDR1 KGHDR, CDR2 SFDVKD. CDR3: CATGGNVIGNQPQHF. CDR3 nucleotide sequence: TGTGCCACCGGGGGAAATGTTATAGGCAATCAGCCCCAGCATTTT.

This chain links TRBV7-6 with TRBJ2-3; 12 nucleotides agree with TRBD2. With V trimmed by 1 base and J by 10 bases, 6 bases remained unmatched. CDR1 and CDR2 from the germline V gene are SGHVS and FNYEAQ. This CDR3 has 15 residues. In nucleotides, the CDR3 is TGTGCCAGCAGCTTAGAGATCCTAGCGGGGGGGCCGCAGTATTTT. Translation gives CASSLEILAGGPQYF. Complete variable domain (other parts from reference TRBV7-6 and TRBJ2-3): GAGVSQSPRYKVTKRGQDVALRCDPISGHVSLYWYRQALGQGPEFLTYFNYEAQQDKSGLPNDRFSAERPEGSISTLTIQRTEQRDSAMYRCASSLEILAGGPQYFGPGTRLTVL.

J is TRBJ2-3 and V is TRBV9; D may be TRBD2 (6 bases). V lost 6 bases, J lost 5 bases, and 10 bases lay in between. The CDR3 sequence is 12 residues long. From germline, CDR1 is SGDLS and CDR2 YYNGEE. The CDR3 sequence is CASNSEGDTQYF. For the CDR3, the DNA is TGTGCCAGCAATTCGGAGGGAGATACGCAGTATTTT.

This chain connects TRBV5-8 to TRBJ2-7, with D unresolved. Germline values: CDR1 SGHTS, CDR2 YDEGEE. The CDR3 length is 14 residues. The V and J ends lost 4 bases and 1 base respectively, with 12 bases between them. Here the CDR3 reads CASSPFSESYEQYF. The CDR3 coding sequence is TGTGCCAGCAGCCCTTTCAGCGAATCCTACGAGCAGTACTTC.

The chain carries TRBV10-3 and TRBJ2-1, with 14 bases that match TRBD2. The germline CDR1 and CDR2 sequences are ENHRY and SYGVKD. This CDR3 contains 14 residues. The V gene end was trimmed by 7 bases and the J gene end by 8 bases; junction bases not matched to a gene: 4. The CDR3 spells CAIMTSGGADEQFF. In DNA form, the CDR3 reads TGTGCCATCATGACTAGCGGGGGGGCTGATGAGCAGTTCTTC.

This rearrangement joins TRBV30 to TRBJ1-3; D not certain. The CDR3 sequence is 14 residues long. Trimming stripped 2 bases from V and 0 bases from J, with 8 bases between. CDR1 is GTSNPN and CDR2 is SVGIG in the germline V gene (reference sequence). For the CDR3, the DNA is TGTGCCTGGAGTACGGGTTTCTCTGGAAACACCATATATTTT. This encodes CAWSTGFSGNTIYF. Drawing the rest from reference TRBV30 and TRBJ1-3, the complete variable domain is SQTIHQWPATLVQPVGSPLSLECTVEGTSNPNLYWYRQAAGRGLQLLFYSVGIGQISSEVPQNLSASRPQDRQFILSSKKLLLSDSGFYLCAWSTGFSGNTIYFGEGSWLTVV.

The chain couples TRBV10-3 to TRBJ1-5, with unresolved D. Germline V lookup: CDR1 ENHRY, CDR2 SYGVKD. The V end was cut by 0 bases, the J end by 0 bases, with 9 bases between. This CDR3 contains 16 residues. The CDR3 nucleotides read TGTGCCATCAGTGAGTCCAGCCCGTATAGCAATCAGCCCCAGCATTTT. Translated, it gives CAISESSPYSNQPQHF.

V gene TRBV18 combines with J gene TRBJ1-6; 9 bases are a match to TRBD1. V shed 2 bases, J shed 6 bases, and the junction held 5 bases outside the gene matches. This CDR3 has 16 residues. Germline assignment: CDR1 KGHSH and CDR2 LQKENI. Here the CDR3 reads CASSPRMGQGNSPLHF. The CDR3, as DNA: TGTGCCAGCTCACCAAGGATGGGACAGGGTAATTCACCCCTCCACTTT.

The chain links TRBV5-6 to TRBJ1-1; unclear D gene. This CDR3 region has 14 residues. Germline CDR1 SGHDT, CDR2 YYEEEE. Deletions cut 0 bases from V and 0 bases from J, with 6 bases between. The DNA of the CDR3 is TGTGCCAGCAGCTTGGGGGTGATGAACACTGAAGCTTTCTTT. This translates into CASSLGVMNTEAFF.

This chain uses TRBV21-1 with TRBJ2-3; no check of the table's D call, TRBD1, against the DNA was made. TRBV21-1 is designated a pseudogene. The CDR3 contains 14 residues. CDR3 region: CASSKRTGADTQYF. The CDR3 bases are TGTGCCAGCAGCAAAAGAACAGGGGCAGATACGCAGTATTTT.

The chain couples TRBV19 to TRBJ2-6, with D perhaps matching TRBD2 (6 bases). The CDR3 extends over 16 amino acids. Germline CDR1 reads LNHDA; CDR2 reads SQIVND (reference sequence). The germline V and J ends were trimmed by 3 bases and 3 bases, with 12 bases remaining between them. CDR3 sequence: CASSMSPRGGANVLTF. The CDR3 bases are TGTGCCAGTAGTATGAGCCCGCGGGGTGGGGCCAACGTCCTGACTTTC.

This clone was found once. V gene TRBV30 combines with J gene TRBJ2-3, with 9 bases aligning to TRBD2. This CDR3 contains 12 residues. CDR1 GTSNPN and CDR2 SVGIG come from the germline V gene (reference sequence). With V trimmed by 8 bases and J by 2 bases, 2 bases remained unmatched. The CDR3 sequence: CAGTSFTDTQYF. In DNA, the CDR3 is TGTGCCGGGACTAGCTTCACAGATACGCAGTATTTT.